The source of this TCR beta chain is a study of blood T cell repertoires in COVID-19. Study context: PBMCs, B-cell-depleted T cells, or T cells were the source of the cDNA or gDNA that made up the material.

Some clones are missing from TCRdb's copy, which holds only in-frame ones; the method was immunoSEQ multiplex PCR. The profile shows approximately 270,000 clones, around 85% of them singletons. This clone was recorded once. Material: peripheral blood. The origin of this receptor is a human donor with COVID-19, enrolled during active disease. The donor label of this sample is uncertain.

The CDR3 here is CASSQEPLSYEQYF. DNA for the CDR3: TGTGCCAGCAGCCAGGAACCCCTCTCCTACGAGCAGTACTTC. The V call is TRBV5-4, the J call TRBJ2-7; D call uncertain. The CDR3 is 14 amino acids. Germline-derived CDR1 and CDR2 are SGHNT and YYREEE (reference sequence). V was cut by 4 bases and J by 0 bases, with 11 bases left in between.